Listed below are T cell receptor beta chains from one sample, sequenced in a study of T-cell reconstitution after alpha-beta-depleted transplantation in children. TCRdb analysed the PCR reads with MiXCR anew, one entry per CDR3 protein. The table has some 300,000 distinct CDR3 sequences, around 9.1% seen once. The sequencing here drew on PBMCs, taken before TCRalphabeta/CD19-depleted stem cell transplant. These receptors originate from a boy less than two years old with acute myeloid leukemia, due to receive a stem cell transplant. Each CDR3 is given with its conserved first and last residue. The D gene is left open where the match is weak. Part of the rows lack a size; the others show once, few, many or a class for expanded clones.

v_gene: TRBV28
d_gene: NA
j_gene: TRBJ2-5
abundance: few
CDR3nt: TGTGCCAGCAGTATCCGGGACACGGGATGGAATCAAGAGACCCAGTACTTC
CDR3aa: CASSIRDTGWNQETQYF

v_gene: TRBV9
d_gene: NA
j_gene: TRBJ2-1
abundance: many
CDR3nt: TGTGCCAGCAGCGTAGGGGAAACCTACAATGAGCAGTTCTTC
CDR3aa: CASSVGETYNEQFF

v_gene: TRBV24-1
d_gene: NA
j_gene: TRBJ2-2
abundance: many
CDR3nt: TGTGCCACCGCCTTCGCTACCGGGGAGCTGTTTTTT
CDR3aa: CATAFATGELFF

v_gene: TRBV29-1
d_gene: NA
j_gene: TRBJ2-7
abundance: many
CDR3nt: TGCAGCGTTGCGCGCGGATCCTACGAGCAGTACTTC
CDR3aa: CSVARGSYEQYF

v_gene: TRBV30
d_gene: NA
j_gene: TRBJ1-5
abundance: few
CDR3nt: TGTGCCTGGAGTCGTCCGGGAGGCAATCAGCCCCAGCATTTT
CDR3aa: CAWSRPGGNQPQHF

v_gene: TRBV29-1
d_gene: NA
j_gene: TRBJ2-7
abundance: NA
CDR3nt: TGCAGCGTTGAAGAGCGGATGGGATACGAGCAGTACTTC
CDR3aa: CSVEERMGYEQYF

v_gene: TRBV28
d_gene: TRBD1
j_gene: TRBJ2-7
abundance: many
CDR3nt: TGTGCCAGCAGTCTTTTACAGGGGAGCTCCTACGAGCAGTACTTC
CDR3aa: CASSLLQGSSYEQYF

v_gene: TRBV10-3
d_gene: TRBD1
j_gene: TRBJ1-2
abundance: many
CDR3nt: TGTGCCATCAGTACAGGGGGCGCCTATGGCTACACCTTC
CDR3aa: CAISTGGAYGYTF

v_gene: TRBV4-3
d_gene: NA
j_gene: TRBJ2-1
abundance: NA
CDR3nt: TGCGCCAGCAGCCCCCTAGCGAGGGTTTACAATGAGCAGTTCTTC
CDR3aa: CASSPLARVYNEQFF

v_gene: TRBV9
d_gene: NA
j_gene: TRBJ2-1
abundance: many
CDR3nt: TGTGCCAGCAGCGTAGACTTCTACAATGAGCAGTTCTTC
CDR3aa: CASSVDFYNEQFF

v_gene: TRBV12-3/TRBV12-4
d_gene: NA
j_gene: TRBJ2-7
abundance: many
CDR3nt: TGTGCCAGCAGCCCTTACGTCAGGGGCTCCTACGAGCAGTACTTC
CDR3aa: CASSPYVRGSYEQYF

v_gene: TRBV7-2
d_gene: TRBD2
j_gene: TRBJ2-7
abundance: few
CDR3nt: TGTGCCAGCCGCCGGGGGGTTTCGGGAGGTTCGTACGAGCAGTACTTC
CDR3aa: CASRRGVSGGSYEQYF

v_gene: TRBV6-2/TRBV6-3
d_gene: NA
j_gene: TRBJ1-5
abundance: many
CDR3nt: TGTGCCAGCAGCTCCCCTGGGAGGGGCAATCAGCCCCAGCATTTT
CDR3aa: CASSSPGRGNQPQHF

v_gene: TRBV20-1
d_gene: NA
j_gene: TRBJ1-2
abundance: many
CDR3nt: TGCAGTGCTTTCCCAGCTAACTATGGCTACACCTTC
CDR3aa: CSAFPANYGYTF

v_gene: TRBV24-1
d_gene: TRBD1
j_gene: TRBJ2-6
abundance: few
CDR3nt: TGTGCCACCAGTGATCCCGGGGACAGATCCTCTGGGGCCAACGTCCTGACTTTC
CDR3aa: CATSDPGDRSSGANVLTF

v_gene: TRBV25-1
d_gene: NA
j_gene: TRBJ2-5
abundance: many
CDR3nt: TGTGCCAGCAGTGAATCGGCAGGACTATGGGCCCAAGAGACCCAGTACTTC
CDR3aa: CASSESAGLWAQETQYF

v_gene: TRBV2
d_gene: NA
j_gene: TRBJ2-1
abundance: NA
CDR3nt: TGTGCCACGCATCGACGACCTGACAATGAGCAGTTCTTC
CDR3aa: CATHRRPDNEQFF

v_gene: TRBV28
d_gene: NA
j_gene: TRBJ2-1
abundance: many
CDR3nt: TGTGCCAGCAGTTTGGGCGAGGAAGAGCAGTTCTTC
CDR3aa: CASSLGEEEQFF

v_gene: TRBV27
d_gene: TRBD1
j_gene: TRBJ2-1
abundance: NA
CDR3nt: TGTGCCAGCAGGACGGACAGGGCTGAGCAGTTCTTC
CDR3aa: CASRTDRAEQFF

v_gene: TRBV12-3/TRBV12-4
d_gene: NA
j_gene: TRBJ2-1
abundance: many
CDR3nt: TGTGCCAGCAACACGAGCCCCTACAATGAGCAGTTCTTC
CDR3aa: CASNTSPYNEQFF

v_gene: TRBV2
d_gene: NA
j_gene: TRBJ2-7
abundance: NA
CDR3nt: TGTGCCAGCGGGACCTGGGAGCAGTACTTC
CDR3aa: CASGTWEQYF

v_gene: TRBV3-1
d_gene: TRBD2
j_gene: TRBJ2-1
abundance: many
CDR3nt: TGTGCCAGCAGCTTTAGCGGGGGGCCCCACAATGAGCAGTTCTTC
CDR3aa: CASSFSGGPHNEQFF

v_gene: TRBV20-1
d_gene: TRBD2
j_gene: TRBJ2-7
abundance: few
CDR3nt: TGCAGTGCTAGCGGGAGGGGGGGCGAGCAGTACTTC
CDR3aa: CSASGRGGEQYF

v_gene: TRBV12-3/TRBV12-4
d_gene: NA
j_gene: TRBJ1-4
abundance: many
CDR3nt: TGTGCCAGCACCTCTAGTGGGACGGTGAGCGGAAAACTGTTTTTT
CDR3aa: CASTSSGTVSGKLFF

v_gene: TRBV27
d_gene: TRBD2
j_gene: TRBJ2-2
abundance: many
CDR3nt: TGTGCCAGCAGTCCTCGGACTAGCGGGGCGAACACCGGGGAGCTGTTTTTT
CDR3aa: CASSPRTSGANTGELFF

v_gene: TRBV14
d_gene: NA
j_gene: TRBJ2-5
abundance: many
CDR3nt: TGTGCCAGCAGCCAAGATCCAGGAGAGACCCAGTACTTC
CDR3aa: CASSQDPGETQYF

v_gene: TRBV7-9
d_gene: NA
j_gene: TRBJ2-7
abundance: many
CDR3nt: TGTGCCAGCCTGCTGGGCCCCCCCTACGAGCAGTACTTC
CDR3aa: CASLLGPPYEQYF

v_gene: TRBV7-8
d_gene: NA
j_gene: TRBJ1-2
abundance: many
CDR3nt: TGTGCCAGCAGCTTAAATCAGGCCAACTATGGCTACACCTTC
CDR3aa: CASSLNQANYGYTF